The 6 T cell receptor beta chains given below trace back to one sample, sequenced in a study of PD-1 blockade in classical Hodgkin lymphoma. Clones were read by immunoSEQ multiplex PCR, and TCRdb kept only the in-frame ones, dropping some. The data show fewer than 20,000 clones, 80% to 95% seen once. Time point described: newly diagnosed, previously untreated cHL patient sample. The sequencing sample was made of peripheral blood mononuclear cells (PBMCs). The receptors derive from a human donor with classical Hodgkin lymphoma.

CDR3 sequence: CASSHPGDSSYGYTF. The CDR3 DNA is TGTGCCAGCAGTCACCCCGGAGACAGCTCCTATGGCTACACCTTC. The chain joins TRBV6-5 to TRBJ1-2; D is possibly TRBD1 (5 bases). This CDR3 is 15 amino acids long. Per the germline V gene, CDR1 is MNHEY and CDR2 is SVGAGI. The V end was cut by 5 bases, the J end by 4 bases, with 17 bases between.

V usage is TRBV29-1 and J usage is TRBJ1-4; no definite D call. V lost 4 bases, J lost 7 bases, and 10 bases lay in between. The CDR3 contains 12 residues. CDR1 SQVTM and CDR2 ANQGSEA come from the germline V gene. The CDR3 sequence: CSVGRAGEKLFF. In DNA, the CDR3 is TGCAGCGTTGGTAGGGCGGGTGAAAAACTGTTTTTT.

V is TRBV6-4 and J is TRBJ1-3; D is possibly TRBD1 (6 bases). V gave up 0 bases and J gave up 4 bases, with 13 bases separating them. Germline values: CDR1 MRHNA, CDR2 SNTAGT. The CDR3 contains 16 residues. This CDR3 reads CASSDSGGQGGNTIYF. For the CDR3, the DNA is TGTGCCAGCAGTGACTCGGGGGGACAAGGAGGAAACACCATATATTTT.

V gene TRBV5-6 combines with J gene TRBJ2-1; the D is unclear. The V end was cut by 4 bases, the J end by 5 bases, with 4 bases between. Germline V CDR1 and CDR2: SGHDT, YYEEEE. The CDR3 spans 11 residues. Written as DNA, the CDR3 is TGTGCCAGCAGCGCAGACAATGAGCAGTTCTTC. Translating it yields CASSADNEQFF. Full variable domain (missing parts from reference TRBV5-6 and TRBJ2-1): DAGVTQSPTHLIKTRGQQVTLRCSPKSGHDTVSWYQQALGQGPQFIFQYYEEEERQRGNFPDRFSGHQFPNYSSELNVNALLLGDSALYLCASSADNEQFFGPGTRLTVL.

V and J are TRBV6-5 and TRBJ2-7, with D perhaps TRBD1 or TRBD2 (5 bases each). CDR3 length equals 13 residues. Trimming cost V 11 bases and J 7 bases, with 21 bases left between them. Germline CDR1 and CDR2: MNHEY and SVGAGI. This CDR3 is CAVTGTRKEEQYF. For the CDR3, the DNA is TGTGCCGTCACTGGGACCCGAAAGGAAGAGCAGTACTTC.

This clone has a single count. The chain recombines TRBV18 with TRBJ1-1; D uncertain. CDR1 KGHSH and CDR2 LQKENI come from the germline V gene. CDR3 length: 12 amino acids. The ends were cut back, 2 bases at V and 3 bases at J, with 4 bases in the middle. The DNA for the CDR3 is TGTGCCAGCTCACCAGGGGACACTGAAGCTTTCTTT. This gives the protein CASSPGDTEAFF.